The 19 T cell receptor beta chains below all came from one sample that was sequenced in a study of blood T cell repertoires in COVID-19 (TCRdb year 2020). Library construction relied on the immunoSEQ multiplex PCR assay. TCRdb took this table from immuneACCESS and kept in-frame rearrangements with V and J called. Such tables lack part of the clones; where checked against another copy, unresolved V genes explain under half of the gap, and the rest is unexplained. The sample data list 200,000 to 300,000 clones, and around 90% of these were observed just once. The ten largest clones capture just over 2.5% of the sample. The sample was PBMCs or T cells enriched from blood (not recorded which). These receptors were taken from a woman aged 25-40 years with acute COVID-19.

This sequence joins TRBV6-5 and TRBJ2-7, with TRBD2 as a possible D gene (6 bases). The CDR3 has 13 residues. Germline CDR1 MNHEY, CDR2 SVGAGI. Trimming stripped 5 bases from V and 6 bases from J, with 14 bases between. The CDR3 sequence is CASSPPGALEQYF. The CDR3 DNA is TGTGCCAGCAGTCCTCCGGGAGCCCTCGAGCAGTACTTC.

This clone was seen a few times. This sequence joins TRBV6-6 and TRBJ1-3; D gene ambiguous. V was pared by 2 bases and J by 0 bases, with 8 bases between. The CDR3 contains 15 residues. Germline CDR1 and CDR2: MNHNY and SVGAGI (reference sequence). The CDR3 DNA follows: TGTGCCAGCAGTTACGAGGGAAGCTCTGGAAACACCATATATTTT. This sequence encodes CASSYEGSSGNTIYF.

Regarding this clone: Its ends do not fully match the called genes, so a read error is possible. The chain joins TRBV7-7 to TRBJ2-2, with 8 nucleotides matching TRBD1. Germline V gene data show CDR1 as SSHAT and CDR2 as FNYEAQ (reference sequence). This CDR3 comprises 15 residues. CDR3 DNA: TGTGCTAGCAGCAAGGACAGGGAGGTTTCCGGGGAGCTGTTTTTT. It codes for CASSKDREVSGELFF.

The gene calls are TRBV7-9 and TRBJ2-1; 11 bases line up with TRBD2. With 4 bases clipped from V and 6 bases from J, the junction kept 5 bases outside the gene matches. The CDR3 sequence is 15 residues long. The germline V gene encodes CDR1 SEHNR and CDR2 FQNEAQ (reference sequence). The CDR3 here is CASSSSGGRSNEQFF. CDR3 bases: TGTGCCAGCAGCTCTAGCGGGGGGCGCTCCAATGAGCAGTTCTTC.

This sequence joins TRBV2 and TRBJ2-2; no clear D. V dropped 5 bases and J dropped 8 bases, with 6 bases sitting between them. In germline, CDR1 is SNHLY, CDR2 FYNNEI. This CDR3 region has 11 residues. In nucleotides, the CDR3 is TGTGCCAGCAGTTCCAGAGGGGAGCTGTTTTTT. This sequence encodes CASSSRGELFF.

The DNA of the CDR3 is TGCAGCGCATTGGACTGGGGATCCTATGGCTACACCTTC. Translated: CSALDWGSYGYTF. The chain carries TRBV29-1 and TRBJ1-2, with unresolved D. V lost 7 bases to trimming and J lost 4 bases, with 16 bases between them. Germline assignment: CDR1 SQVTM and CDR2 ANQGSEA. CDR3 length: 13 residues.

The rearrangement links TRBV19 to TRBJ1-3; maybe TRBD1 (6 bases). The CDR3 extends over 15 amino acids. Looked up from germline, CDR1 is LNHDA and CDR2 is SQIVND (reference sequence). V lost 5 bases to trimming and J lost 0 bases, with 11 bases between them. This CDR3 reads CASSVTGSSGNTIYF. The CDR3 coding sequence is TGTGCCAGTAGTGTTACAGGGAGCTCTGGAAACACCATATATTTT.

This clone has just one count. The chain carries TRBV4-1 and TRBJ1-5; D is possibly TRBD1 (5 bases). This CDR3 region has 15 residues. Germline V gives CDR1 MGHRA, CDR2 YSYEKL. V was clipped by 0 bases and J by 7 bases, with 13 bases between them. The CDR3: CASSQDLGGDQPQHF. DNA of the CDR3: TGCGCCAGCAGCCAAGATCTGGGAGGGGACCAGCCCCAGCATTTT.

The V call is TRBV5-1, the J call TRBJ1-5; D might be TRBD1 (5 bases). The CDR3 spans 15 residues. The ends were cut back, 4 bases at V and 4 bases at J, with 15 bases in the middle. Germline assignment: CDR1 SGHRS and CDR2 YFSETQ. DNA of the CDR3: TGCGCCAGCAGCCTAGACTGGGGGGGGAATCAGCCCCAGCATTTT. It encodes CASSLDWGGNQPQHF.

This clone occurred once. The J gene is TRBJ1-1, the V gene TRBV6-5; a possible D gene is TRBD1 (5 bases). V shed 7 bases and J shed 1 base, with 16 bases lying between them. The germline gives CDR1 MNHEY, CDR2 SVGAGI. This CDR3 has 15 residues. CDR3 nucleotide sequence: TGTGCCAGCATCTCCGGCGGGGGATGGAACACTGAAGCTTTCTTT. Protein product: CASISGGGWNTEAFF.

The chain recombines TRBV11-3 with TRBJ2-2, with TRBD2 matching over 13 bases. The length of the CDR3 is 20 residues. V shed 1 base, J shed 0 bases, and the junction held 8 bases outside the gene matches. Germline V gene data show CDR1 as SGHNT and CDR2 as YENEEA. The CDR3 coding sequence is TGTGCCAGCAGCTTAGGTCTTCGGACTAGCGGGGGTCCGAACACCGGGGAGCTGTTTTTT. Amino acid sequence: CASSLGLRTSGGPNTGELFF.

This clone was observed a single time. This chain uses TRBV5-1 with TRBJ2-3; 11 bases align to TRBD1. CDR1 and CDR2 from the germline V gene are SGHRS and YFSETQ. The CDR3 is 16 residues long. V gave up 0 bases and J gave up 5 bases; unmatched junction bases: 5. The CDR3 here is CASSLAGQGGLDTQYF. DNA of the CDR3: TGCGCCAGCAGCTTGGCGGGACAGGGGGGTTTAGATACGCAGTATTTT. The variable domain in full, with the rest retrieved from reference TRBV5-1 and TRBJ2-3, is KAGVTQTPRYLIKTRGQQVTLSCSPISGHRSVSWYQQTPGQGLQFLFEYFSETQRNKGNFPGRFSGRQFSNSRSEMNVSTLELGDSALYLCASSLAGQGGLDTQYFGPGTRLTVL.

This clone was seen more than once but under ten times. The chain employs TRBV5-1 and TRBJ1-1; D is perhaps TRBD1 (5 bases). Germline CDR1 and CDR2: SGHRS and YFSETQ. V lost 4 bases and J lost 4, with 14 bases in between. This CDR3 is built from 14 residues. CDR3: CASSPHVGGTEAFF. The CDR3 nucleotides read TGCGCCAGCAGCCCCCACGTGGGGGGCACTGAAGCTTTCTTT.

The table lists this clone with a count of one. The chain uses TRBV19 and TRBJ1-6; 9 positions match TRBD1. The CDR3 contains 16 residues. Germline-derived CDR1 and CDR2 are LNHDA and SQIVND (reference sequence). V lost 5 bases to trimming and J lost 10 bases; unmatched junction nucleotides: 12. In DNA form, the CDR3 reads TGTGCCAGTAGTTCATTCGCCGGGACAGGGATATCACCCCTCCACTTT. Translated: CASSSFAGTGISPLHF.

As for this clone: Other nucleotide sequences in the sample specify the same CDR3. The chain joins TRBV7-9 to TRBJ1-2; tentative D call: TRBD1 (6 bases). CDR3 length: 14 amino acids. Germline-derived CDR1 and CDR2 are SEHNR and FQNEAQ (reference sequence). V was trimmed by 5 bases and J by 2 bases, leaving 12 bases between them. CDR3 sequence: CASSLEGGNYGYTF. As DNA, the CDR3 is TGTGCCAGCAGCCTCGAGGGGGGGAACTATGGCTACACCTTC.

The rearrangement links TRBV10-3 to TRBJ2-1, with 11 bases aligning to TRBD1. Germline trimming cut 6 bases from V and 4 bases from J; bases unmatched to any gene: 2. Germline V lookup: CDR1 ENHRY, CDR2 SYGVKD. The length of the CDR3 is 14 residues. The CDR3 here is CAIRDRGRYNEQFF. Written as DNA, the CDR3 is TGTGCCATCAGGGACAGGGGGCGGTACAATGAGCAGTTCTTC.

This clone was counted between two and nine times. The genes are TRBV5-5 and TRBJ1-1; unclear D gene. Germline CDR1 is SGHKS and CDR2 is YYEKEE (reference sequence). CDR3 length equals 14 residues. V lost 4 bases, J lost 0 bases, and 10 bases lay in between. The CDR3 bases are TGTGCCAGCAGCCCATGGGCCATGAACACTGAAGCTTTCTTT. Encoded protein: CASSPWAMNTEAFF. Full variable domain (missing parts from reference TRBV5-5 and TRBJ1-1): DAGVTQSPTHLIKTRGQQVTLRCSPISGHKSVSWYQQVLGQGPQFIFQYYEKEERGRGNFPDRFSARQFPNYSSELNVNALLLGDSALYLCASSPWAMNTEAFFGQGTRLTVV.

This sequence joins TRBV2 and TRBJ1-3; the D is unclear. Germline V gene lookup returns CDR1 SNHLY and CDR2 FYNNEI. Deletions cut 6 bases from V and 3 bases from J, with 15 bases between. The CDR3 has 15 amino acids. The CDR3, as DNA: TGTGCCAGCAGCGATACGGGATGGAATGGAAACACCATATATTTT. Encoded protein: CASSDTGWNGNTIYF.

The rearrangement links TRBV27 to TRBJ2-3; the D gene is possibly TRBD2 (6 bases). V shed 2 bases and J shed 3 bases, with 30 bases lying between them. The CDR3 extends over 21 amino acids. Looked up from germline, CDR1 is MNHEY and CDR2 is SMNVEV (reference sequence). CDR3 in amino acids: CASSLQYLLRPGPGGTDTQYF. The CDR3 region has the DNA TGTGCCAGCAGTTTACAATATTTATTACGTCCGGGACCTGGAGGGACAGATACGCAGTATTTT.